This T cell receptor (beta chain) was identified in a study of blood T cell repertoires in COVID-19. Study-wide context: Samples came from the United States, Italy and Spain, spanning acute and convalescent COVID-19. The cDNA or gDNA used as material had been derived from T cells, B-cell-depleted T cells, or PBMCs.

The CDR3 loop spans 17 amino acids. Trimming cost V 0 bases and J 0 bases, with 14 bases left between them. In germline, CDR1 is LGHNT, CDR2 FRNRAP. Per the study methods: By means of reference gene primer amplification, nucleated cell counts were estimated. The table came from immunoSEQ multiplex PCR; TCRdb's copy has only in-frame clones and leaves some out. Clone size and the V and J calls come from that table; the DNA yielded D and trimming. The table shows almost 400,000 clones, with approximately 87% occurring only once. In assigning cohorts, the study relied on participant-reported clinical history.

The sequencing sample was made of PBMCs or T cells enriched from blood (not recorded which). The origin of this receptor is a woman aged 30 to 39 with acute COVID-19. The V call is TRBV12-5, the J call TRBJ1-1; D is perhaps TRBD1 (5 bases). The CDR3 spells CASGLVPGSLVNTEAFF. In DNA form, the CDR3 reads TGTGCTAGTGGTTTGGTCCCAGGGTCGTTGGTGAACACTGAAGCTTTCTTT.